Sequencing of this T cell receptor beta chain was carried out in a study of identical twins' blood T cells. One entry per CDR3 protein, called by TCRdb with MiXCR from the 5' RACE reads. This sample carries 300,000 to 450,000 distinct CDR3 sequences, around 30% of them seen once, and the ten largest clones take about 6%. The CDR3 covers 14 residues. The germline CDR1 and CDR2 sequences are ENHRY and SYGVKD. About this clonotype: One junction end does not reproduce the germline sequence, and a read error may be involved.

Source material: PBMCs. This TCR derives from a woman between 18 and 50 years old in good health. This chain links TRBV10-3 with TRBJ1-2; D remains ambiguous. The CDR3 here is CVISEFGQNYGYTF. The CDR3 DNA is TGTGTCATCAGTGAGTTTGGGCAGAACTATGGCTACACCTTC.